The 31 T cell receptor beta chains below come from one sample, sequenced in a study of CD8 T cells in Susac syndrome. After extraction with the RNeasy kit, roughly 0.45 to 1 ug of the RNA was reverse transcribed using random hexamers. TCRdb used MiXCR to reprocess the immunoSEQ multiplex PCR reads, holding one entry per CDR3 protein. The table records under 550,000 distinct CDR3 sequences, about 85% of them present only once. Sequencing was performed on CD8+ T cells from PBMCs. The receptors originated from a human donor with multiple sclerosis.

The rearrangement links TRBV5-1 to TRBJ2-7, with TRBD1 matching over 7 bases. The CDR3 totals 17 residues. Germline lookup yields CDR1 SGHRS and CDR2 YFSETQ. V was pared by 4 bases and J by 0 bases, with 13 bases of the junction left unmatched. For the CDR3, the DNA is TGCGCCAGCAGCCTCGGGGACAGAAAGGCCCGCTCCTACGAGCAGTACTTC. Protein product: CASSLGDRKARSYEQYF.

The chain uses TRBV30 and TRBJ2-7; D possibly uses TRBD1 or TRBD2 (5 bases each). Germline lookup yields CDR1 GTSNPN and CDR2 SVGIG (reference sequence). The CDR3 is 13 amino acids. V dropped 4 bases and J dropped 6 bases, with 16 bases sitting between them. Here the CDR3 reads CAWTYGTSSEQYF. For the CDR3, the DNA is TGTGCCTGGACCTACGGGACGTCAAGCGAGCAGTACTTC.

The CDR3 is CAWSAGTGFYEQYF. As DNA, the CDR3 is TGTGCCTGGAGTGCCGGGACAGGGTTCTACGAGCAGTACTTC. The chain employs TRBV30 and TRBJ2-7; 9 bases are a match to TRBD1. Germline CDR1 GTSNPN, CDR2 SVGIG (reference sequence). V gave up 1 base and J gave up 3 bases; unmatched junction bases: 4. The CDR3 is 14 residues long.

V usage is TRBV20-1 and J usage is TRBJ2-7; 16 nucleotides align to TRBD2. The length of the CDR3 is 15 residues. Germline-derived CDR1 and CDR2 are DFQATT and SNEGSKA (reference sequence). The trim removed 5 bases at V and 4 bases at J, leaving 5 bases unmatched. CDR3 protein: CSAGTSGRAAYEQYF. The CDR3 nucleotides read TGCAGTGCTGGGACTAGCGGGAGGGCCGCTTACGAGCAGTACTTC.

The chain combines TRBV29-1 with TRBJ1-2; D remains ambiguous. CDR3 length equals 11 residues. V lost 3 bases and J 8 bases, leaving 10 bases between the germline ends. Per the germline V gene, CDR1 is SQVTM and CDR2 is ANQGSEA. Here the CDR3 reads CSVDSGGGYTF. The CDR3 DNA sequence: TGCAGCGTTGATAGTGGCGGCGGCTACACCTTC. The full variable domain, completed using reference TRBV29-1 and TRBJ1-2, is SAVISQKPSRDICQRGTSLTIQCQVDSQVTMMFWYRQQPGQSLTLIATANQGSEATYESGFVIDKFPISRPNLTFSTLTVSNMSPEDSSIYLCSVDSGGGYTFGSGTRLTVV.

The gene calls are TRBV6-1 and TRBJ1-2, with D unclear. Trimming cost V 0 bases and J 8 bases, with 19 bases left between them. Germline V CDR1 and CDR2: MNHNS, SASEGT. The CDR3 length is 16 residues. This chain's CDR3 is CASSEATVGMWLGYTF. The CDR3 DNA follows: TGTGCCAGCAGTGAAGCTACTGTTGGGATGTGGCTCGGCTACACCTTC.

J is TRBJ1-2 and V is TRBV3-1, with 7 bases that match TRBD1. CDR3 length: 20 amino acids. J was trimmed by 4 bases and V by 4 bases; bases with no gene match: 24. Germline CDR1 LGHDT, CDR2 YNNKEL (reference sequence). The CDR3 DNA reads TGTGCCAGCAGCCGAAGAGCCGACAGGGACCCGACTCGATTTACCTATGGCTACACCTTC. This sequence encodes CASSRRADRDPTRFTYGYTF.

The V and J genes are TRBV4-1 and TRBJ2-5; the D gene is possibly TRBD2 (7 bases). This CDR3 has 17 amino acids. CDR1 and CDR2 from the germline V gene are MGHRA and YSYEKL. Deletions cut 0 bases from V and 0 bases from J, with 14 bases between. The CDR3 DNA reads as TGCGCCAGCAGCCAAGAGGGGGGGGCGGAGTACCAAGAGACCCAGTACTTC. It codes for CASSQEGGAEYQETQYF.

V gene TRBV27 combines with J gene TRBJ2-7; D is ambiguous. There are 16 residues in the CDR3. CDR1 MNHEY and CDR2 SMNVEV come from the germline V gene (reference sequence). V was cut by 0 bases and J by 3 bases, with 15 bases left in between. The CDR3, as DNA: TGTGCCAGCAGTTTATCTGCGACCTGGGGATACTACGAGCAGTACTTC. It is translated as CASSLSATWGYYEQYF.

The J gene is TRBJ1-3, the V gene TRBV4-1; perhaps TRBD1 as D (5 bases). CDR1 is MGHRA, CDR2 YSYEKL, per germline. Trimming took off 0 bases at V and 2 bases at J, with 8 bases between the two ends. The CDR3 has 15 residues. CDR3 nucleotides: TGCGCCAGCAGCCAAGATCGGACAACTGGAAACACCATATATTTT. Translated: CASSQDRTTGNTIYF.

Concerning this clonotype: Germline and junction disagree at one end, which may indicate a read error. The chain combines TRBV4-1 with TRBJ2-7, with D unclear. The CDR3 is 11 amino acids. Germline V gene data show CDR1 as MGHRA and CDR2 as YSYEKL. CDR3 in DNA: TGTGCCAGCAGCCAATCGGGCGAGCAGTACTTC. Its protein is CASSQSGEQYF.

J is TRBJ2-7 and V is TRBV29-1, with TRBD1 as a possible D gene (6 bases). V lost 2 bases and J lost 3, with 8 bases in between. From germline, CDR1 is SQVTM and CDR2 ANQGSEA. The CDR3 totals 12 residues. The CDR3: CSVETTGYEQYF. DNA of the CDR3: TGCAGCGTTGAAACGACAGGCTACGAGCAGTACTTC.

This clonotype was seen just once. The rearrangement joins TRBV7-2 to TRBJ2-7, with D uncertain. The CDR3 spans 16 residues. V lost 6 bases to trimming and J lost 1 base, with 19 bases between them. Germline V CDR1 and CDR2: SGHTA, FQGNSA. In nucleotides, the CDR3 is TGTGCCAGCAGTCGTCATTCCCCTCCTGGGTCCTACGAGCAGTACTTC. It encodes CASSRHSPPGSYEQYF.

The chain employs TRBV2 and TRBJ2-1, with D hard to call. V lost 2 bases, J lost 7 bases, and 12 bases lay in between. This CDR3 region has 14 residues. The V gene's germline CDR1 is SNHLY and CDR2 FYNNEI. CDR3 sequence (DNA): TGTGCCAGCAGTGAACCGTCCGGTCGGAATGAGCAGTTCTTC. Its protein product is CASSEPSGRNEQFF.

The J gene is TRBJ2-4, the V gene TRBV28, with 7 bases lining up with TRBD2. After removal of 3 bases from V and 2 bases from J, the junction contained 7 bases not matched to a gene. The CDR3 has 16 residues. CDR1 and CDR2 from the germline V gene are MDHEN and SYDVKM. CDR3 amino acids: CASSFFAGDPKNIQYF. The CDR3 DNA reads TGTGCCAGCAGTTTTTTCGCGGGAGATCCCAAAAACATTCAGTACTTC.

This clonotype was observed a handful of times. The chain uses TRBV21-1 and TRBJ2-2; the table's D call, TRBD1, was not checked against the DNA. TRBV21-1 is assigned pseudogene status. CDR3 length: 17 amino acids. In DNA, the CDR3 is TGTGCCAGCAGCAAACCTAATCCGGACAGTAACACCGGGGAGCTGTTTTTT. Translating gives CASSKPNPDSNTGELFF.

The chain's CDR3 is CASSETPKGYNEQFF. The CDR3 DNA reads as TGTGCCAGCAGTGAGACTCCCAAGGGGTACAATGAGCAGTTCTTC. The chain employs TRBV6-1 and TRBJ2-1; D is possibly TRBD1 (5 bases). Trimming removed 3 bases at V and 4 bases at J, with 13 bases between. This CDR3 comprises 15 residues. The germline gives CDR1 MNHNS, CDR2 SASEGT.

This clonotype appeared a few times. This chain links TRBV27 with TRBJ2-7; no firm D call. Between the trimmed V and J ends, which lost 2 bases and 4 bases, there was a span of 12 bases. This CDR3 is 14 amino acids long. The germline V gene has CDR1 MNHEY and CDR2 SMNVEV (reference sequence). The CDR3 region is CASSLGPGGYEQYF. DNA of the CDR3: TGTGCCAGCAGTTTAGGCCCGGGTGGATACGAGCAGTACTTC.

J is TRBJ2-1 and V is TRBV7-9; D is possibly TRBD2 (7 bases). Deletions cut 4 bases from V and 0 bases from J, with 19 bases between. The germline CDR1 and CDR2 sequences are SEHNR and FQNEAQ (reference sequence). The CDR3 consists of 18 residues. The CDR3, as DNA: TGTGCCAGCAGCTCGCAGGGCGGGGGCATATTCTCCTACAATGAGCAGTTCTTC. Its protein is CASSSQGGGIFSYNEQFF.

The chain joins TRBV9 to TRBJ1-2, with D hard to call. CDR3 length: 13 residues. Germline assignment: CDR1 SGDLS and CDR2 YYNGEE. Trimming stripped 3 bases from V and 5 bases from J, with 11 bases between. CDR3 sequence: CASSEGGRYGYTF. The CDR3 DNA is TGTGCCAGCAGCGAGGGTGGACGGTATGGCTACACCTTC.

The chain links TRBV20-1 to TRBJ2-3; D is perhaps TRBD1 (5 bases). V was shortened by 2 bases and J by 3 bases, with 27 bases between the two germline ends. Germline V gene data show CDR1 as DFQATT and CDR2 as SNEGSKA (reference sequence). The CDR3 is 19 residues long. The DNA for the CDR3 is TGCAGTGCTAGATCCACAGGCCCCGTACCTCACCATTTGACAGATACGCAGTATTTT. Translating gives CSARSTGPVPHHLTDTQYF.

The chain couples TRBV30 to TRBJ2-5; D unresolved. Trimming pared 2 bases from V and 1 base from J, leaving 11 bases between. CDR3 length: 14 residues. Germline-derived CDR1 and CDR2 are GTSNPN and SVGIG (reference sequence). CDR3 nucleotides: TGTGCCTGGAGTACCCAACCTCTCCAAGAGACCCAGTACTTC. It encodes CAWSTQPLQETQYF.

The chain carries TRBV5-1 and TRBJ1-4; a possible D gene is TRBD1 (5 bases). Germline lookup yields CDR1 SGHRS and CDR2 YFSETQ. V dropped 4 bases and J dropped 5 bases, with 12 bases sitting between them. The CDR3 is 14 amino acids. Here the CDR3 reads CASSHGEGNEKLFF. The CDR3 DNA follows: TGCGCCAGCAGCCACGGCGAGGGGAATGAAAAACTGTTTTTT.

This clonotype showed up just once. The chain uses TRBV2 and TRBJ2-5; 10 bases align to TRBD1. V lost 4 bases and J lost 2; bases outside the gene matches: 22. The germline gives CDR1 SNHLY, CDR2 FYNNEI. This CDR3 is built from 21 residues. CDR3 sequence reads: CASSVTPSGTGVPGPQETQYF. Written as DNA, the CDR3 is TGTGCCAGCAGTGTAACCCCCTCCGGGACAGGGGTCCCAGGGCCACAAGAGACCCAGTACTTC.

This sequence joins TRBV25-1 and TRBJ1-2; weak D call: TRBD1 (6 bases). Per the germline V gene, CDR1 is MGHDK and CDR2 is SYGVNS. V was shortened by 5 bases and J by 1 base, with 11 bases between the two germline ends. The CDR3 length is 14 residues. The CDR3, as DNA: TGTGCCAGCAGTCTCGGACAGAATAACTATGGCTACACCTTC. It codes for CASSLGQNNYGYTF.

The J gene is TRBJ2-7, the V gene TRBV7-9; 9 nucleotides match TRBD1. CDR1 SEHNR and CDR2 FQNEAQ come from the germline V gene (reference sequence). V gave up 1 base and J gave up 2 bases; unmatched junction bases: 3. This CDR3 has 15 residues. DNA of the CDR3: TGTGCCAGCAGCTTAGAGGGACAGGGCCCCTACGAGCAGTACTTC. Its translation: CASSLEGQGPYEQYF.

This chain joins TRBV29-1 and TRBJ2-2; 7 bases map to TRBD1. CDR3 length: 16 residues. Germline lookup yields CDR1 SQVTM and CDR2 ANQGSEA. Trimming at V came to 6 bases and at J to 1 base, leaving 11 bases not matched to a gene. CDR3 loop: CSVVSEQGRNTGELFF. Written as DNA, the CDR3 is TGCAGCGTGGTATCTGAACAGGGGAGGAACACCGGGGAGCTGTTTTTT.

The CDR3: CASSTRPVRTTENTDTQYF. In DNA, the CDR3 is TGTGCCAGCAGCACCCGTCCCGTCCGGACTACCGAAAACACAGATACGCAGTATTTT. This chain connects TRBV9 to TRBJ2-3; perhaps TRBD2 as D (6 bases). The CDR3 contains 19 residues. Trimming cost V 4 bases and J 2 bases, with 26 bases left between them. From germline, CDR1 is SGDLS and CDR2 YYNGEE.

V and J are TRBV14 and TRBJ1-3; TRBD1 is a possible D gene (5 bases). This CDR3 region has 16 residues. Between the trimmed V and J ends, which lost 0 bases and 2 bases, there was a span of 11 bases. Germline V gene sequence: CDR1 SGHDN, CDR2 FVKESK. The CDR3 nucleotides are TGTGCCAGCAGCCAAGATTCAGGGAGCCCTGGAAACACCATATATTTT. Translating it yields CASSQDSGSPGNTIYF.

The J gene is TRBJ1-1, the V gene TRBV6-5; D ambiguous. The CDR3 is 14 amino acids. CDR1 is MNHEY and CDR2 is SVGAGI in the germline V gene. Trimming stripped 0 bases from V and 0 bases from J, with 5 bases between. DNA of the CDR3: TGTGCCAGCAGTTACTCAGTGATGAACACTGAAGCTTTCTTT. Translated, it gives CASSYSVMNTEAFF.

This clonotype was detected a few times. The chain is built from TRBV12-3 or TRBV12-4 and TRBJ2-1, with D uncertain. V was trimmed by 3 bases and J by 7 bases, leaving 7 bases between them. The CDR3 is 12 residues long. The CDR3 nucleotides read TGTGCCAGCAGTTTTGTCCCGAATGAGCAGTTCTTC. It encodes CASSFVPNEQFF.